This TCR beta chain was identified in a study of blood T cell repertoires in COVID-19. Overall study context: Samples came from the United States, Italy and Spain, spanning acute and convalescent COVID-19.

Recovered participants had two consecutive negative NP/OP PCR tests, healthcare professional clearance, or symptom resolution. Authors' methods: From reference gene primer amplification, estimates of nucleated cell counts were derived. Method: immunoSEQ multiplex PCR; TCRdb's copy keeps in-frame clones and lacks some. That table gives V, J and clone size, and the DNA gave D and trimming. The sample gives a few hundred thousand clones, less than 90% of which show up once; 5.5% to 7.5% is in the top ten. CDR1 is SGHVS and CDR2 is FQNEAQ in the germline V gene. The CDR3 loop spans 14 amino acids. With V trimmed by 7 bases and J by 4 bases, 6 bases remained unmatched.

The sample taken for sequencing was PBMCs or T cells enriched from blood (not recorded which). This chain uses TRBV7-8 with TRBJ1-5; TRBD1 matches 8 bases. This receptor was taken from a middle-aged woman who had recovered from COVID-19. As DNA, the CDR3 is TGTGCCAGCACGGACAGGGCTAAAAATCAGCCCCAGCATTTT. Its translation is CASTDRAKNQPQHF.